Listed here are 17 T cell receptor beta chains from one sample, sequenced in a study of blood T cell repertoires in COVID-19. Profiled with immunoSEQ multiplex PCR; TCRdb holds only in-frame clones, not every one. The sample has a few hundred thousand clones, around 87% seen once; the top ten hold about 10%. Sequencing was performed on peripheral blood. The receptors come from a woman between 25 and 40 years old with COVID-19, enrolled during active disease.

The V call is TRBV6-5, the J call TRBJ2-7; a possible D gene is TRBD2 (6 bases). Germline CDR1 MNHEY, CDR2 SVGAGI. This CDR3 comprises 13 residues. V lost 7 bases and J lost 9, with 19 bases in between. DNA of the CDR3: TGTGCCAGCACCGCGGGACCACCGGAGGTGCAGTACTTC. It translates to CASTAGPPEVQYF.

This clone was counted a single time. The CDR3 spells CASSQDLGRGSSYNEQFF. The CDR3 DNA reads TGCGCCAGCAGCCAAGATCTGGGCAGGGGGAGCTCCTACAATGAGCAGTTCTTC. This chain joins TRBV4-3 and TRBJ2-1, with TRBD1 matching over 7 bases. Germline CDR1 and CDR2: LGHNA and YSLEER. With V trimmed by 0 bases and J by 0 bases, 8 bases remained unmatched. The CDR3 runs to 18 residues.

This sequence joins TRBV4-1 and TRBJ2-7; the match to TRBD1 covers 8 bases. The J segment lost 6 bases and the V segment lost 4 bases, leaving 8 bases of the junction unmatched. Looked up from germline, CDR1 is MGHRA and CDR2 is YSYEKL. CDR3 length equals 14 residues. The CDR3 coding sequence is TGCGCCAGCAGCCTCCGGACAGGGACTTCCGAGCAGTACTTC. Its protein product is CASSLRTGTSEQYF.

V usage is TRBV7-9 and J usage is TRBJ1-6; 9 nucleotides agree with TRBD1. V dropped 1 base and J dropped 9; count of bases not matched to a gene: 16. Germline CDR1 reads SEHNR; CDR2 reads FQNEAQ (reference sequence). The CDR3 covers 19 residues. The CDR3 bases are TGTGCCAGCAGCTTAGTTGCGGGACAGGGTTTTTTTGGTAGTTCACCCCTCCACTTT. It codes for CASSLVAGQGFFGSSPLHF. Together with reference TRBV7-9 and TRBJ1-6, the CDR3 gives the full variable domain: DTGVSQNPRHKITKRGQNVTFRCDPISEHNRLYWYRQTLGQGPEFLTYFQNEAQLEKSRLLSDRFSAERPKGSFSTLEIQRTEQGDSAMYLCASSLVAGQGFFGSSPLHFGNGTRLTVT.

CDR3: CASSSDRHQPQHF. Here the CDR3 DNA reads TGTGCCAGCAGCTCTGACAGGCATCAGCCCCAGCATTTT. V usage is TRBV27 and J usage is TRBJ1-5; a weak D match, TRBD1 (6 bases). The CDR3 is 13 amino acids. Trimming stripped 6 bases from V and 5 bases from J, with 11 bases between. Germline CDR1 is MNHEY and CDR2 is SMNVEV (reference sequence).

The chain has TRBV27 and TRBJ2-7, with D perhaps matching TRBD2 (5 bases). The CDR3 runs 12 residues. Germline CDR1 MNHEY, CDR2 SMNVEV (reference sequence). The V gene lost 5 bases and the J gene lost 6 bases, with 11 bases spanning the gap. The CDR3 bases are TGTGCCAGCAGTCCCGGACTGGGCGAGCAGTACTTC. It translates to CASSPGLGEQYF.

The chain joins TRBV5-1 to TRBJ2-2, with a possible D match to TRBD1 (5 bases). This CDR3 has 15 amino acids. Germline V gene data show CDR1 as SGHRS and CDR2 as YFSETQ. Between the trimmed V and J ends, which lost 1 base and 0 bases, there was a span of 7 bases. In DNA, the CDR3 is TGCGCCAGCAGCTTGACAGGTCCGAACACCGGGGAGCTGTTTTTT. Translated, it gives CASSLTGPNTGELFF.

The count of this clone is one. Other DNA sequences in the sample encode the same CDR3. The chain has TRBV6-2 or TRBV6-3 and TRBJ2-7; 7 bases agree with TRBD2. Trimming removed 0 bases from V and 3 bases from J; junction bases left unmatched: 2. CDR3 length: 14 residues. CDR1 and CDR2 (germline): MNHEY, SVGEGT. The CDR3 bases are TGTGCCAGCAGTTACTCGGGCGGGAGCTACGAGCAGTACTTC. The encoded protein is CASSYSGGSYEQYF.

The chain links TRBV5-6 to TRBJ1-1, with D possibly matching TRBD1 (5 bases). Trimming took off 3 bases at V and 5 bases at J, with 20 bases between the two ends. Germline V lookup: CDR1 SGHDT, CDR2 YYEEEE. The CDR3 length is 16 residues. The CDR3 DNA follows: TGTGCCAGCAGCTCCGACACGGGACTGGCGAGGACTGAAGCTTTCTTT. This translates into CASSSDTGLARTEAFF.

V gene TRBV30 combines with J gene TRBJ2-3; TRBD2 aligns across 15 bases. This CDR3 is 17 amino acids long. The germline V gene has CDR1 GTSNPN and CDR2 SVGIG (reference sequence). Germline trimming cut 2 bases from V and 4 bases from J; bases unmatched to any gene: 7. CDR3 sequence (DNA): TGTGCCTGGAGTCCCCGCGGACTAGCGGGAGGGTCAGATACGCAGTATTTT. This translates into CAWSPRGLAGGSDTQYF.

This rearrangement joins TRBV10-1 to TRBJ2-2; no definite D call. Trimming took 8 bases from V and 6 from J, leaving 13 bases between them. Germline V CDR1 and CDR2: WNHNN, SYGVQD (reference sequence). The CDR3 consists of 13 residues. CDR3 nucleotides: TGCGCCAGCGCCTCAAGAGTGGCCGGGGAGCTGTTTTTT. Translation gives CASASRVAGELFF.

This clone was observed a handful of times. The CDR3 DNA reads as TGCGCCAGCAGTTCTGGAGGGACCGCTGATGAAGCTTTCTTT. It specifies CASSSGGTADEAFF. This chain connects TRBV5-1 to TRBJ1-1; tentative D call: TRBD1 (5 bases). The germline V and J ends were trimmed by 5 bases and 7 bases, with 18 bases remaining between them. CDR1 and CDR2 from the germline V gene are SGHRS and YFSETQ. The CDR3 spans 14 residues.

The rearrangement joins TRBV9 to TRBJ2-2, with unresolved D. This CDR3 is built from 13 residues. Trimming took 4 bases from V and 5 from J, leaving 9 bases between them. The germline CDR1 and CDR2 sequences are SGDLS and YYNGEE. The DNA of the CDR3 is TGTGCCAGCAGCTTCCGGGTGACCGGGGAGCTGTTTTTT. Protein sequence: CASSFRVTGELFF.

The chain is built from TRBV9 and TRBJ2-3; 13 bases are a match to TRBD2. This CDR3 contains 16 residues. V dropped 3 bases and J dropped 4; count of bases not matched to a gene: 5. The germline gives CDR1 SGDLS, CDR2 YYNGEE. CDR3 protein: CASSAGLAGSADTQYF. The CDR3 coding sequence is TGTGCCAGCAGCGCGGGACTAGCGGGATCCGCAGATACGCAGTATTTT. Combining the CDR3 with reference TRBV9 and TRBJ2-3 gives the whole variable domain DSGVTQTPKHLITATGQRVTLRCSPRSGDLSVYWYQQSLDQGLQFLIQYYNGEERAKGNILERFSAQQFPDLHSELNLSSLELGDSALYFCASSAGLAGSADTQYFGPGTRLTVL.

The chain joins TRBV19 to TRBJ2-7; D not certain. In germline, CDR1 is LNHDA, CDR2 SQIVND (reference sequence). V dropped 4 bases and J dropped 3 bases, with 19 bases sitting between them. The CDR3 extends over 16 amino acids. CDR3 in amino acids: CASSRRSAAILYEQYF. The CDR3 DNA sequence: TGTGCCAGTAGTAGGCGGAGCGCTGCCATTCTCTACGAGCAGTACTTC.

This sequence joins TRBV30 and TRBJ1-5; D may be TRBD1 (5 bases). The V end lost 5 bases, the J end lost 3 bases, and 14 bases lay between the germline ends. This CDR3 spans 14 amino acids. Per germline, CDR1 GTSNPN and CDR2 SVGIG (reference sequence). Here the CDR3 DNA reads TGTGCCTGGGGGCTGACAGACTCCAATCAGCCCCAGCATTTT. Its protein product is CAWGLTDSNQPQHF.

The gene calls are TRBV6-5 and TRBJ2-5; D is possibly TRBD2 (6 bases). This CDR3 is 14 amino acids long. Germline CDR1 is MNHEY and CDR2 is SVGAGI. Trimming cost V 9 bases and J 3 bases, with 17 bases left between them. The CDR3 coding sequence is TGTGCCAGTGCCAAGGACGGGAGTGAAGAGACCCAGTACTTC. Translation gives CASAKDGSEETQYF.